This T cell receptor beta chain was sequenced in a study of cytomegalovirus exposure and HLA in healthy donors. Points from the study as a whole: The number of N-insertions in an Asian-associated ancestry cluster was reportedly below the roughly 700-donor mean in a later analysis. It is likely that the observed cluster of highly shared sequence variants was a sequencing artifact. Being productive about 90% or about 30% of the time was typical of most TCR beta V segments in an earlier analysis.

A remark on this clone: The antigen remains unidentified.

Use of 60 Vbeta and 13 Jbeta primers characterized the PCR. Assay: immunoSEQ multiplex PCR; the TCRdb copy retains only in-frame clones and omits some. This sample yields about 150,000 clones, of which 79% are seen a single time; 0.95% to 1.4% belongs to the top ten. CDR1 and CDR2 from the germline V gene are LGHNT and FRNRAP. This CDR3 is built from 13 residues. Trimming cost V 5 bases and J 11 bases, with 18 bases left between them. This chain uses TRBV12-5 with TRBJ1-1; a possible D gene is TRBD1 (6 bases). Material for sequencing was PBMCs. The receptor was isolated from a male donor in good health and CMV-seronegative. Here the CDR3 DNA reads TGTGCTAGTGGTCAAACCAACAGGGCGGAGGCTTTCTTT. Translated, it gives CASGQTNRAEAFF.